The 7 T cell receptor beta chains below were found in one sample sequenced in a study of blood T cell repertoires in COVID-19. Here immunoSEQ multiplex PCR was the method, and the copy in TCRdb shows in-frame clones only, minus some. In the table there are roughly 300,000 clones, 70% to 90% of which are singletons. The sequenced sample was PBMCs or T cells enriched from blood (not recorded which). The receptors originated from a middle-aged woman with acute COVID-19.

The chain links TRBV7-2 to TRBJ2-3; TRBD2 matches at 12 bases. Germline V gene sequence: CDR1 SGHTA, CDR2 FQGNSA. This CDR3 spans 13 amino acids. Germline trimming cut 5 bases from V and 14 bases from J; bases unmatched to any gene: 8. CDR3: CASSTRTSGISYF. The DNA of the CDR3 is TGTGCCAGCAGCACAAGGACTAGCGGGATATCGTATTTT.

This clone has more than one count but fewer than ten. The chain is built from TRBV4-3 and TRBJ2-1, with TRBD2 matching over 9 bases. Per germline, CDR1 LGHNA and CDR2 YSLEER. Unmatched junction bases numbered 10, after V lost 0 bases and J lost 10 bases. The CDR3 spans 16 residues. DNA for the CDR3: TGCGCCAGCAGCCAAGATTACAGCGGGAGGTCATCCGAGCAGTTCTTC. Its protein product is CASSQDYSGRSSEQFF.

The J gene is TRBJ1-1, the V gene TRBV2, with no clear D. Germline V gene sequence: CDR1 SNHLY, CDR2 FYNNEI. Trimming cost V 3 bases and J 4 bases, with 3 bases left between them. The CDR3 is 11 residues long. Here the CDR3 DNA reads TGTGCCAGCAGTGACGTCACTGAAGCTTTCTTT. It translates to CASSDVTEAFF.

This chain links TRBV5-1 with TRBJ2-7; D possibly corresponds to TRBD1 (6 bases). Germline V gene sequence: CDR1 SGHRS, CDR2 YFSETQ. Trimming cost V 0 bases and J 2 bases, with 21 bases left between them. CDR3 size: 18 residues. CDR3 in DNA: TGCGCCAGCAGCTTGGGCTCACTCATGACAGGCTCTGCCTACGAGCAGTACTTC. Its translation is CASSLGSLMTGSAYEQYF. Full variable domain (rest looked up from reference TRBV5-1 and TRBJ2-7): KAGVTQTPRYLIKTRGQQVTLSCSPISGHRSVSWYQQTPGQGLQFLFEYFSETQRNKGNFPGRFSGRQFSNSRSEMNVSTLELGDSALYLCASSLGSLMTGSAYEQYFGPGTRLTVT.

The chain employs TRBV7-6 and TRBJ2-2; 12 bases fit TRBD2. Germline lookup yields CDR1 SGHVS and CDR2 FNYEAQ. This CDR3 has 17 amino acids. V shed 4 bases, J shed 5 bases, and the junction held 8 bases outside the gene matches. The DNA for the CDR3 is TGTGCCAGCAGCTGGCTAGCGGGGGGGCCAGTAACCGGGGAGCTGTTTTTT. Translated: CASSWLAGGPVTGELFF.

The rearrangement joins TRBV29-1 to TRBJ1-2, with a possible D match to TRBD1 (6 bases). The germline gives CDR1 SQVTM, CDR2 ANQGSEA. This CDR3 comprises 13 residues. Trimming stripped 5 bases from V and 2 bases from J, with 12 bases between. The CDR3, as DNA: TGCAGCGTTAGAAAGGGGGGGAACTATGGCTACACCTTC. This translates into CSVRKGGNYGYTF.

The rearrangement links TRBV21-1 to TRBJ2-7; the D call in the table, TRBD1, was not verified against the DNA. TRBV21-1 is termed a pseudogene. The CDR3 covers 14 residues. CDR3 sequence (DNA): TGTGCCAGCAGCAAAGTCCGACAGGATTACGAGCAGTACTTC. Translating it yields CASSKVRQDYEQYF.